A single sample gave rise to the 10 T cell receptor beta chains below, sequenced in a study of persistence of HIV-infected CD4 T cells. No antigen is known for these receptors. The libraries were made with immunoSEQ version 4 in survey mode. Repertoires were generated with immunoSEQ multiplex PCR, while TCRdb's copy carries only in-frame clones and drops some. The table lists about 40,000 clones, 87% of them singletons, with about 1.3% in the top ten. Cells were stimulated nonspecifically with anti-CD3/anti-CD28 magnetic beads. Sorting selected CD4+ T cells upregulating both CD40 ligand and CD69. Source: CD4+ T cells sorted from PBMCs after roughly 18-hour stimulation, taken from a patient who received antiretroviral therapy. Receptors originate from an adult man with HIV who was CMV-seropositive.

The chain employs TRBV7-2 and TRBJ1-5; 8 bases line up with TRBD1. This CDR3 spans 17 amino acids. The V gene's germline CDR1 is SGHTA and CDR2 FQGNSA. V shed 5 bases, J shed 3 bases, and the junction held 12 bases outside the gene matches. The CDR3 loop reads CASSPADGTGLNQPQHF. DNA of the CDR3: TGTGCCAGCAGCCCCGCTGACGGGACAGGCCTCAATCAGCCCCAGCATTTT. The full variable domain, its missing parts supplied by reference TRBV7-2 and TRBJ1-5, is GAGVSQSPSNKVTEKGKDVELRCDPISGHTALYWYRQSLGQGLEFLIYFQGNSAPDKSGLPSDRFSAERTGGSVSTLTIQRTQQEDSAVYLCASSPADGTGLNQPQHFGDGTRLSIL.

This rearrangement joins TRBV7-2 to TRBJ1-1; D unclear. There are 15 residues in the CDR3. Germline V gene sequence: CDR1 SGHTA, CDR2 FQGNSA. V shed 1 base and J shed 1 base, with 10 bases lying between them. The CDR3 sequence is CASSLGRGKNTEAFF. CDR3 coding DNA: TGTGCCAGCAGCTTAGGGCGAGGAAAGAACACTGAAGCTTTCTTT.

This sequence joins TRBV6-2 or TRBV6-3 and TRBJ1-5, with D maybe TRBD1 (5 bases). Germline V CDR1 and CDR2: MNHEY, SVGEGT. This CDR3 has 15 residues. Trimming left V 7 bases short and J 7 bases short, with 20 bases between. The CDR3 region has the DNA TGTGCCAGCACCCCCTCAGGGAGGGAGAGGCAGCCCCAGCATTTT. Translating it yields CASTPSGRERQPQHF.

The J gene is TRBJ1-5, the V gene TRBV27; TRBD1 might be the D (5 bases). The CDR3 runs 14 residues. V lost 5 bases, J lost 5 bases, and 13 bases lay in between. Germline-derived CDR1 and CDR2 are MNHEY and SMNVEV (reference sequence). The chain's CDR3 is CASSLGGGYQPQHF. Written as DNA, the CDR3 is TGTGCCAGCAGTCTTGGGGGGGGGTATCAGCCCCAGCATTTT.

This clone was counted once. The V and J genes are TRBV6-1 and TRBJ1-3; D possibly corresponds to TRBD1 (6 bases). V was shortened by 2 bases and J by 2 bases, with 10 bases between the two germline ends. The CDR3 extends over 15 amino acids. CDR1 is MNHNS, CDR2 SASEGT, per germline. CDR3 in amino acids: CASSELGAAGNTIYF. The CDR3, as DNA: TGTGCCAGCAGTGAACTGGGGGCGGCTGGAAACACCATATATTTT.

The rearrangement uses TRBV6-2 or TRBV6-3 and TRBJ2-1, with D perhaps TRBD1 (5 bases). Germline CDR1 and CDR2: MNHEY and SVGEGT. V was pared by 0 bases and J by 4 bases, with 16 bases between. This CDR3 has 17 residues. DNA of the CDR3: TGTGCCAGCAGTTACTCACCCCCCCAGGGAATATACAATGAGCAGTTCTTC. The encoded protein is CASSYSPPQGIYNEQFF.

The sample holds one count of this clone. The chain joins TRBV18 to TRBJ2-2, with D perhaps TRBD2 (6 bases). CDR3 length: 16 residues. The germline gives CDR1 KGHSH, CDR2 LQKENI. V lost 5 bases and J 5 bases, leaving 18 bases between the germline ends. Here the CDR3 DNA reads TGTGCCAGCTCAATCCGCACTACGGCGGGAACCGGGGAGCTGTTTTTT. Its protein is CASSIRTTAGTGELFF.

This rearrangement joins TRBV7-3 to TRBJ1-4; the D is unclear. This CDR3 contains 14 residues. V lost 1 base to trimming and J lost 7 bases, with 10 bases between them. Germline CDR1 is SGHTA and CDR2 is FQGTGA. CDR3 sequence: CASSLRQEAEKLFF. The CDR3 DNA is TGTGCCAGCAGCTTAAGGCAGGAGGCTGAAAAACTGTTTTTT.

The V and J genes are TRBV2 and TRBJ1-5; no clear D. V was pared by 5 bases and J by 5 bases, with 13 bases between. The germline V gene has CDR1 SNHLY and CDR2 FYNNEI. There are 14 residues in the CDR3. The CDR3 nucleotides read TGTGCCAGCAGTCAAGGTAAAGGTTATCAGCCCCAGCATTTT. The encoded protein is CASSQGKGYQPQHF. Supplemented by reference TRBV2 and TRBJ1-5, the full variable domain reads EPEVTQTPSHQVTQMGQEVILRCVPISNHLYFYWYRQILGQKVEFLVSFYNNEISEKSEIFDDQFSVERPDGSNFTLKIRSTKLEDSAMYFCASSQGKGYQPQHFGDGTRLSIL.

This clone came up a few times. This chain joins TRBV2 and TRBJ1-2; D may be TRBD1 (6 bases). The V gene's germline CDR1 is SNHLY and CDR2 FYNNEI. Trimming took off 8 bases at V and 13 bases at J, with 17 bases between the two ends. The CDR3 covers 11 residues. The DNA for the CDR3 is TGTGCCAGCGGCTATGGACAGTCGCCCACCTTC. Its translation is CASGYGQSPTF.